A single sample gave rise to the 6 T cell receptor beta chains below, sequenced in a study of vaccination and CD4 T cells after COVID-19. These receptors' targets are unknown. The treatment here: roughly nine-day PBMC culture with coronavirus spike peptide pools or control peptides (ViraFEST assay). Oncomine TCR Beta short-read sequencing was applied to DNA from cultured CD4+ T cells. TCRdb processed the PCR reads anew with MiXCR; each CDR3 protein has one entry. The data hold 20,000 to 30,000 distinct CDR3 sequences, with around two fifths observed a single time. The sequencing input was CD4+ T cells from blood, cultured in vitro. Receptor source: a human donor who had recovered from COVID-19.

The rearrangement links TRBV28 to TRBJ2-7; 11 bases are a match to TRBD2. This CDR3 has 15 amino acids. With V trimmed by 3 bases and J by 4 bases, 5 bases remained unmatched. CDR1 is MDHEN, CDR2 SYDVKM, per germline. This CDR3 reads CASSFSGLAVYEQYF. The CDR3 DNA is TGTGCCAGCAGTTTTTCGGGACTAGCGGTGTACGAGCAGTACTTC.

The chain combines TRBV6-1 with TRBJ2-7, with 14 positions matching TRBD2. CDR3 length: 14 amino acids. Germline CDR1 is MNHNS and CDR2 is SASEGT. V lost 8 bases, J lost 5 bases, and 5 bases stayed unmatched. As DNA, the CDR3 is TGTGCCAGCCGGGGACTAGCGGGGGTCGACGAGCAGTACTTC. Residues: CASRGLAGVDEQYF.

In DNA form, the CDR3 reads TGTGCCAGCAGCCTAGGGACAGGGGGCGCTTTCTACGAGCAGTACTTC. Its translation: CASSLGTGGAFYEQYF. This chain joins TRBV7-6 and TRBJ2-7; 12 bases are shared with TRBD1. Germline V lookup: CDR1 SGHVS, CDR2 FNYEAQ. Trimming at V came to 5 bases and at J to 3 bases, leaving 8 bases not matched to a gene. The CDR3 length is 16 residues.

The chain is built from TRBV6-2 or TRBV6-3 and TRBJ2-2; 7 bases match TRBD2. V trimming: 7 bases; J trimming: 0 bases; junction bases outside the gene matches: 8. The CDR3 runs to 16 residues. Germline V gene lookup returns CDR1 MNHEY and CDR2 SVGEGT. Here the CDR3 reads CASTLSGVANTGELFF. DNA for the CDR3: TGTGCCAGCACCCTAAGCGGGGTGGCGAACACCGGGGAGCTGTTTTTT.

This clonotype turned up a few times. The CDR3 region is CASSLDSGANVLTF. The CDR3 DNA follows: TGTGCCAGCAGCTTAGACTCTGGGGCCAACGTCCTGACTTTC. The chain links TRBV7-8 to TRBJ2-6, with no clear D. The CDR3 is 14 amino acids. V was clipped by 1 base and J by 0 bases, with 1 base between them. Germline V gene lookup returns CDR1 SGHVS and CDR2 FQNEAQ.

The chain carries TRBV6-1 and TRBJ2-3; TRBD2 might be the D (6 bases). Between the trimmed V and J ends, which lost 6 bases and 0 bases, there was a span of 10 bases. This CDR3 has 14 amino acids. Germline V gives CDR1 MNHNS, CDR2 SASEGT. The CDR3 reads CASRPGTSTDTQYF. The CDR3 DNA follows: TGTGCCAGCAGACCCGGGACTAGCACAGATACGCAGTATTTT.